The entry that follows covers one TCR beta chain sequence. The sample originates from a study of blood T cell repertoires in COVID-19. Across the whole study: Researchers got acute and convalescent COVID-19 samples from the United States, Italy and Spain. PBMCs, B-cell-depleted T cells, or T cells provided the cDNA or gDNA that made up the material.

V was pared by 0 bases and J by 7 bases, with 15 bases between. The CDR3 runs 15 residues. Germline CDR1 and CDR2: SGHDN and FVKESK. Per the original data handling: Nucleated cell counts were estimated from reference gene primer amplification. Clones were read by immunoSEQ multiplex PCR, and TCRdb kept only the in-frame ones, dropping some. V and J calls and clone size are those listed in that table; D and trimming were worked out from the DNA. The sample lists more than 55,000 clones, approximately 87% seen once, with about 6.3% in the top ten. The sequenced sample consisted of peripheral blood. The J gene is TRBJ1-2, the V gene TRBV14; tentative D call: TRBD1 (5 bases). The clonotype comes from a man in his fifties or sixties with active or convalescent COVID-19. The CDR3 here is CASSQEVAGLGGYTF. CDR3 coding DNA: TGTGCCAGCAGCCAAGAGGTTGCAGGGCTCGGTGGCTACACCTTC.